This T cell receptor (beta chain) is from a study of a mutant IDH1 vaccine in newly diagnosed glioma. The wider study: In weeks 1, 3, 5, 7, 11, 15, 19 and 23, patients were vaccinated. Males made up about 60% and females about 38% of treated patients, whose mean age was around 40 years.

Clones were read by immunoSEQ multiplex PCR, and TCRdb kept only the in-frame ones, dropping some. This sample has some 38,000 clones, with roughly four fifths found just once. V shed 4 bases and J shed 0 bases, with 12 bases lying between them. This CDR3 has 15 residues. Germline V gene data show CDR1 as WNHNN and CDR2 as SYGVQD (reference sequence). Comment on this clone: The antigen remains undetermined.

Findings and limits, study-wide: Changes in top peripheral clonotypes did not appear linked to pseudoprogression.

Sample time point: week 23, last vaccination. Alongside topical imiquimod, each dose of vaccine comprised 300 ug of mutant IDH1 20-mer peptide. The receptor was derived from a man aged 35-49 years with glioma. The sample consisted of PBMCs, taken from a glioma patient whose treatment included an IDH1 peptide vaccine. The chain employs TRBV10-1 and TRBJ1-1; D perhaps matches TRBD1 (5 bases). DNA of the CDR3: TGCGCCAGCAGTGGGCGCACGGGGGTGAACACTGAAGCTTTCTTT. Translation: CASSGRTGVNTEAFF.